This TCR delta chain was profiled in a study of human gamma delta and Vdelta1 T cells. By share, this clone ranks as large. TCRdb reanalyzed the PCR reads using CATT. Here the sample spans approximately 1,400 delta-chain clones, roughly 40% being singletons. Germline-derived CDR1 and CDR2 are TSWWSYY and QGS. CDR3 length: 21 residues. V was clipped by 3 bases and J by 3 bases; unmatched bases: 23. Sequencing was performed on Vdelta1 gamma-delta T cells from blood. The receptor was derived from a human donor in good health. The chain has TRDV1 and TRDJ1; the match to TRDD2 covers 9 bases. The CDR3 sequence is CALGETFLRGWGSHLSDKLIF. In DNA form, the CDR3 reads TGTGCTCTTGGGGAGACCTTCCTACGAGGTTGGGGATCCCACCTTTCCGATAAACTCATCTTT.